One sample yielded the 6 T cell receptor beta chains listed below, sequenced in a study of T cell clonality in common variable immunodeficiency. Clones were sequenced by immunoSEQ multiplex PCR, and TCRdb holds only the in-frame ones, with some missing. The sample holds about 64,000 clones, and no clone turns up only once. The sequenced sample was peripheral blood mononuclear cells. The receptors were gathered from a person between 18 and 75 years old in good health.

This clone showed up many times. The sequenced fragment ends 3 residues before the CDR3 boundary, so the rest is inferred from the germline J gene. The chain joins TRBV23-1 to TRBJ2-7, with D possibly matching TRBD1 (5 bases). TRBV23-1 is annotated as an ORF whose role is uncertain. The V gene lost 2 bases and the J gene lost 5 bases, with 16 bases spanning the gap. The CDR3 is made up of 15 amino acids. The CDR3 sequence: CASSQIPRVHHEQYF. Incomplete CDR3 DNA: TGCGCCAGCAGTCAAATCCCCAGGGTCCACCACGAG.

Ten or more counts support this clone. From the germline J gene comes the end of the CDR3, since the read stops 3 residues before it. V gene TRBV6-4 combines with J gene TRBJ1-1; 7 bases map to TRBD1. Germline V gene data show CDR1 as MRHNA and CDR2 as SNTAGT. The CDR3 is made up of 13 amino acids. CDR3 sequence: CASSETQQGRAFF. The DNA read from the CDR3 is TGTGCCAGCAGTGAAACCCAACAGGGGAGG.

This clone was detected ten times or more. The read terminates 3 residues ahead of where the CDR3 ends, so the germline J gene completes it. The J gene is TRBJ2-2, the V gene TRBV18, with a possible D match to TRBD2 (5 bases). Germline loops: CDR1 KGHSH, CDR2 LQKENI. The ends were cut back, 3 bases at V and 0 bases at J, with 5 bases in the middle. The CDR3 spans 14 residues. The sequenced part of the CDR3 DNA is TGTGCCAGCTCACCGACTACGAACACCGGGGAG. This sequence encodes CASSPTTNTGE. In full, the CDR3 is CASSPTTNTGELFF.

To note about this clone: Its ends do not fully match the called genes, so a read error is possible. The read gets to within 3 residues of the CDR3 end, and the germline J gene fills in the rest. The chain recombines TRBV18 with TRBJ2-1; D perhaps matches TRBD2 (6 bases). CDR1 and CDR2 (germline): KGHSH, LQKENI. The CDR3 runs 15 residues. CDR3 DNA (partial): TGTGCCGGCTCACCGTCGGGACTCAGATACAATGAG. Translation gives CAGSPSGLRYNE. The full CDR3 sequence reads CAGSPSGLRYNEQFF.

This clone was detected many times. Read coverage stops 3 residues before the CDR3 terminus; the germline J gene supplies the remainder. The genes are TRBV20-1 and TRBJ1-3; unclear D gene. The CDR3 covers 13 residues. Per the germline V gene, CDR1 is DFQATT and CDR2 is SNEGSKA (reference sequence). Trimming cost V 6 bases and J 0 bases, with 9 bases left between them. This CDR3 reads CSAPRSSGNTIYF. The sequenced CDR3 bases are TGCAGTGCCCCGCGGAGCTCTGGAAACACC.

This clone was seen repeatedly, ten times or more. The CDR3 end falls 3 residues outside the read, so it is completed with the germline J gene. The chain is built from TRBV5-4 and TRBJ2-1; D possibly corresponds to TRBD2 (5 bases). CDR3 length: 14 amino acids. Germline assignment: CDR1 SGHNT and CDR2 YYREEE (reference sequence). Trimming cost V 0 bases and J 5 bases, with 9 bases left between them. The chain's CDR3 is CASSLDSDHNEQFF. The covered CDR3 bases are TGTGCCAGCAGCTTGGATAGCGATCACAATGAG.